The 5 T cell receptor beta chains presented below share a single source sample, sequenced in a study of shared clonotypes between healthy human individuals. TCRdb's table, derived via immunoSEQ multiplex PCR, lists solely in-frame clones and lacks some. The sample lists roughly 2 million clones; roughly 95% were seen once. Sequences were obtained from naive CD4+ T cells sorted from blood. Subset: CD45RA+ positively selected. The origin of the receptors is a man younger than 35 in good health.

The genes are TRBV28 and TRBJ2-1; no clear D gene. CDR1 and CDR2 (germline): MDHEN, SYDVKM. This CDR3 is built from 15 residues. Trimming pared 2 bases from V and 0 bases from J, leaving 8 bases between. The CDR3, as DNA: TGTGCCAGCAGTTTACCAATTAGCTCCTACAATGAGCAGTTCTTC. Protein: CASSLPISSYNEQFF.

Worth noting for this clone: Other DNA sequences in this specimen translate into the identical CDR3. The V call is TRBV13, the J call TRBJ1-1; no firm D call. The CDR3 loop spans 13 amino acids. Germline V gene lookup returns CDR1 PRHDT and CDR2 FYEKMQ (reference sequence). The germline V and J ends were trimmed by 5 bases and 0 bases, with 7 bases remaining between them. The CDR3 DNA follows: TGTGCCAGCAGCCTCGGTGTGAACACTGAAGCTTTCTTT. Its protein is CASSLGVNTEAFF.

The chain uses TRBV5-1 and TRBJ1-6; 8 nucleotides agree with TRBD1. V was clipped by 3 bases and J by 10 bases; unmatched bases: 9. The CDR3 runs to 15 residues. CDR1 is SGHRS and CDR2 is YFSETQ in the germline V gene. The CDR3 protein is CASSSTGQAGSPLHF. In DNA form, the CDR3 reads TGCGCCAGCAGCTCGACGGGACAGGCGGGATCACCCCTCCACTTT.

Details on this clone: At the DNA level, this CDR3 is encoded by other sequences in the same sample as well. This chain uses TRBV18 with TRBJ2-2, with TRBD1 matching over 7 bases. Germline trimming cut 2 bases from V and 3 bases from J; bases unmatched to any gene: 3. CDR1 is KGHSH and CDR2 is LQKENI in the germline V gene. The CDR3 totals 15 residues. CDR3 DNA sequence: TGTGCCAGCTCACCAGGGACAGTGGACACCGGGGAGCTGTTTTTT. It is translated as CASSPGTVDTGELFF.

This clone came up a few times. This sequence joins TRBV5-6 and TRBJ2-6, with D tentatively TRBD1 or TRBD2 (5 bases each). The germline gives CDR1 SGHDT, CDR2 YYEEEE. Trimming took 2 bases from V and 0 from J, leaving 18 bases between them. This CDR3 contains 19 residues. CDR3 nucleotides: TGTGCCAGCAGCTTACCCCCCGGGACGCTTAGCTCTGGGGCCAACGTCCTGACTTTC. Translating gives CASSLPPGTLSSGANVLTF.